A selection of T cell receptor beta chains follows, all from one sample in a study of spatial heterogeneity in lung cancer. TCRdb used MiXCR to reprocess the 5' RACE reads, holding one entry per CDR3 protein. The sample lists around 5,100 distinct CDR3 sequences, around 4.8% occurring once. The source material was lung tumor tissue, sampled at surgery. The receptor source for this set is a male donor with early-stage non-small cell lung cancer. Both conserved end residues are part of each CDR3. D genes are given only for firm matches. The size field reads once, few or many counts, or a class when the clone is expanded.

v_call: TRBV29-1
j_call: TRBJ2-3
d_call: TRBD1
clone_size: medium-sized
cdr3_nt: TGCAGCGTTGAAGAGGGACAGCGCACAGATACGCAGTATTTT
cdr3_aa: CSVEEGQRTDTQYF

v_call: TRBV6-2/TRBV6-3
j_call: TRBJ2-1
d_call: .
clone_size: many
cdr3_nt: TGTGCCAGCAACGCAAACAATGAGCAGTTCTTC
cdr3_aa: CASNANNEQFF

v_call: TRBV7-9
j_call: TRBJ2-7
d_call: TRBD2
clone_size: many
cdr3_nt: TGTGCCAGCAGCCCTCAGACTAGCGGGAGTGGGGCCCACGAGCAGTACTTC
cdr3_aa: CASSPQTSGSGAHEQYF

v_call: TRBV5-8
j_call: TRBJ2-1
d_call: .
clone_size: many
cdr3_nt: TGTGCCAGCAGGGGAGGCAGGGCAATCTACAATGAGCAGTTCTTC
cdr3_aa: CASRGGRAIYNEQFF

v_call: TRBV20-1
j_call: TRBJ2-1
d_call: TRBD2
clone_size: medium-sized
cdr3_nt: TGCAGTGCTCAGCTCGTTGGACTAGCGGGTTCCTACAATGAGCAGTTCTTC
cdr3_aa: CSAQLVGLAGSYNEQFF

v_call: TRBV3-1
j_call: TRBJ1-3
d_call: .
clone_size: many
cdr3_nt: TGTGCCAGCAGCCAAAGCGGCAGGGCAGACACCATATATTTT
cdr3_aa: CASSQSGRADTIYF

v_call: TRBV29-1
j_call: TRBJ1-2
d_call: .
clone_size: medium-sized
cdr3_nt: TGCAGCGTTGGGATTGGGGGTGTCTATGGCTACACCTTC
cdr3_aa: CSVGIGGVYGYTF

v_call: TRBV5-1
j_call: TRBJ2-5
d_call: .
clone_size: many
cdr3_nt: TGCGCCAGCAGCTCCGGGGCAAAAGAGACCCAGTACTTC
cdr3_aa: CASSSGAKETQYF

v_call: TRBV5-1
j_call: TRBJ2-1
d_call: TRBD1
clone_size: many
cdr3_nt: TGCGCCAGCGATCCGACAGGGGTCAATCCCAATGAGCAGTTCTTC
cdr3_aa: CASDPTGVNPNEQFF

v_call: TRBV20-1
j_call: TRBJ2-7
d_call: TRBD2
clone_size: many
cdr3_nt: TGCAGTGCTAGAGGGCCAGCGGGGGAGCAGTACTTC
cdr3_aa: CSARGPAGEQYF

v_call: TRBV11-1
j_call: TRBJ2-3
d_call: TRBD1
clone_size: medium-sized
cdr3_nt: TGTGCCAGCACCGCCGGGACAGTAAGGGCAGATACGCAGTATTTT
cdr3_aa: CASTAGTVRADTQYF

v_call: TRBV20-1
j_call: TRBJ1-4
d_call: .
clone_size: many
cdr3_nt: TGCAGTGCTGCAGGGATGACTAATGAAAAACTGTTTTTT
cdr3_aa: CSAAGMTNEKLFF

v_call: TRBV28
j_call: TRBJ1-1
d_call: .
clone_size: many
cdr3_nt: TGTGCCAGCAGTTTGTTACAGAGGGGCCCCCTGGGAAAAGCTTTCTTT
cdr3_aa: CASSLLQRGPLGKAFF

v_call: TRBV7-6
j_call: TRBJ2-1
d_call: TRBD2
clone_size: many
cdr3_nt: TGTGCCAGCAGCTCTCGACTAGCGGGGGGCCCGGGGGAGCAGTTCTTC
cdr3_aa: CASSSRLAGGPGEQFF

v_call: TRBV3-1
j_call: TRBJ2-3
d_call: .
clone_size: medium-sized
cdr3_nt: TGTGCCAGCAGCGGGAGCAACACAGATACGCAGTATTTT
cdr3_aa: CASSGSNTDTQYF

v_call: TRBV19
j_call: TRBJ2-2
d_call: .
clone_size: many
cdr3_nt: TGTGCCAGTACAAATACGGGGGCCGCCGGGGAGCTGTTTTTT
cdr3_aa: CASTNTGAAGELFF